Sequencing of this T cell receptor (beta chain) was carried out in a study of T cells in Graves' hyperthyroidism and ophthalmopathy. With respect to this clonotype: Its antigen is not identified.

Overall study findings and caveats: Blood also held most thyroid clonotypes expanded beyond 0.001.

RNA transcripts yielded amplified TCR beta CDR3 regions. The HTBI primer set was used in a first-round RT-PCR of the TCR CDR3. MiXCR was run by TCRdb on the multiplex PCR reads, yielding one entry per CDR3 protein. The sample includes under 400,000 distinct CDR3 sequences, roughly 25% seen only once; the top ten take around 79%. Graves' hyperthyroidism was deemed stable absent ophthalmopathy progression within 18 months. The study enrolled patients aged 18 to 65 with newly diagnosed hyperthyroidism of under 2 months' duration. This CDR3 region has 14 residues. Trimming cost V 1 base and J 10 bases, with 16 bases left between them. In germline, CDR1 is LGHDT, CDR2 YNNKEL (reference sequence).

The receptor was isolated from a man aged 50-59 years with Graves' hyperthyroidism. The chain carries TRBV3-1 and TRBJ1-1; D call uncertain. The sample was blood. The CDR3 protein is CASSQGSGSRGAFF. In DNA, the CDR3 is TGTGCCAGCAGCCAAGGATCGGGGAGCCGTGGAGCTTTCTTT.